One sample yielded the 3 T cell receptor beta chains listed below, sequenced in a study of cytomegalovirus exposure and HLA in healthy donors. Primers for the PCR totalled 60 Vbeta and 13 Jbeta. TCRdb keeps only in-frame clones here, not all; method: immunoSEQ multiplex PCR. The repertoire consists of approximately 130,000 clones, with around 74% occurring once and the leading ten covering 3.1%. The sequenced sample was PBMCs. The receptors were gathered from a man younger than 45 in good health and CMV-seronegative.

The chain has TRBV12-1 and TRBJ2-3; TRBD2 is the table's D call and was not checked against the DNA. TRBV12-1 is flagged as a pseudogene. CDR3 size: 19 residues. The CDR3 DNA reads TGTGCCAGCAGTGGGTCGGGACTAGCGGGAGGCGTCGGCACAGATACGCAGTATTTT. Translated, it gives CASSGSGLAGGVGTDTQYF.

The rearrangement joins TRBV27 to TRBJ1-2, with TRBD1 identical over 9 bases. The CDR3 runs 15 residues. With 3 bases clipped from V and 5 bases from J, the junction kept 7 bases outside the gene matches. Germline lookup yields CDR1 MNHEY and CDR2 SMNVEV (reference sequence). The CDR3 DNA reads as TGTGCCAGCAGTTTCGGGGCAGGGACAGGGTATGGCTACACCTTC. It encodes CASSFGAGTGYGYTF.

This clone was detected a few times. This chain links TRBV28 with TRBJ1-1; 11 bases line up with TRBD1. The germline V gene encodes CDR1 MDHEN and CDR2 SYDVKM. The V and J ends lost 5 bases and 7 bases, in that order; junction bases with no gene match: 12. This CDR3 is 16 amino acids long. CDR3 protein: CASSPGGQGGRGEAFF. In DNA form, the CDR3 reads TGTGCCAGCAGTCCCGGGGGACAGGGGGGAAGAGGTGAAGCTTTCTTT.